Listed below are T cell receptor beta chains from one sample, sequenced in a study of cytomegalovirus exposure and HLA in healthy donors. Sequencing was performed with immunoSEQ multiplex PCR; in TCRdb, only in-frame clones are kept and a portion is missing. The table includes approximately 130,000 clones, about 82% detected once. Specimen: PBMCs. The receptors come from a boy younger than 18 in good health and CMV-seronegative. Each CDR3 is given with its conserved first and last residue. Each record gives: D gene, clone size, J gene, CDR3 length, V gene, CDR3 protein, CDR3 DNA. The D gene is left open where the match is weak. Clone size is stated in some rows and not others, as once, few, many or a class when expanded.

. | . | TRBJ2-3 | 13 | TRBV9 | CASSVGQEDTQYF | TGTGCCAGCAGCGTAGGTCAGGAAGATACGCAGTATTTT
. | . | TRBJ1-2 | 13 | TRBV7-9 | CASSSDSRDGYTF | TGTGCCAGCAGCTCAGACAGTCGCGATGGCTACACCTTC
TRBD1 | . | TRBJ1-1 | 13 | TRBV30 | CAWSQGGNTEAFF | TGTGCCTGGAGTCAGGGGGGGAACACTGAAGCTTTCTTT
. | once | TRBJ1-1 | 18 | TRBV4-1 | CASSQGLRGVRVNTEAFF | TGCGCCAGCAGCCAAGGACTACGGGGGGTACGGGTGAACACTGAAGCTTTCTTT
TRBD2 | . | TRBJ2-2 | 15 | TRBV5-3 | CARTRAGGNTGELFF | TGTGCCCGAACCAGAGCGGGAGGGAACACCGGGGAGCTGTTTTTT
TRBD1 | few | TRBJ1-2 | 17 | TRBV4-1 | CASSQVVQGVRGYGYTF | TGCGCCAGCAGCCAAGTCGTACAGGGGGTACGTGGCTATGGCTACACCTTC
TRBD1 | . | TRBJ2-7 | 14 | TRBV10-3 | CAISESGGGNEQYF | TGTGCCATCAGTGAATCAGGGGGTGGTAACGAGCAGTACTTC
. | . | TRBJ2-7 | 13 | TRBV5-4 | CASSLDRHYEQYF | TGTGCCAGCAGCTTGGACAGGCACTACGAGCAGTACTTC
. | . | TRBJ2-7 | 14 | TRBV5-1 | CASSFEDPSYEQYF | TGCGCCAGCAGCTTCGAGGATCCATCCTACGAGCAGTACTTC
. | . | TRBJ2-7 | 15 | TRBV27 | CASSLNRGYSYEQYF | TGTGCCAGCAGTTTAAATAGGGGTTACTCCTACGAGCAGTACTTC
. | . | TRBJ1-1 | 14 | TRBV6-1 | CASSGDSVRTEAFF | TGTGCCAGCAGTGGCGACAGTGTAAGGACTGAAGCTTTCTTT
TRBD1 | . | TRBJ2-7 | 14 | TRBV6-5 | CASSYSGTDDEQYF | TGTGCCAGCAGTTACTCCGGGACAGACGACGAGCAGTACTTC
. | . | TRBJ2-7 | 12 | TRBV4-2 | CASSQAAGLQYF | TGTGCCAGCAGCCAAGCGGCAGGGTTGCAGTACTTC
. | few | TRBJ1-2 | 13 | TRBV5-1 | CASSLVPGGGYTF | TGCGCCAGCAGCTTGGTTCCGGGAGGAGGCTACACCTTC
TRBD2 | . | TRBJ2-3 | 16 | TRBV27 | CASGSGLAGVADTQYF | TGTGCCAGCGGTTCGGGACTAGCGGGAGTCGCAGATACGCAGTATTTT
. | . | TRBJ2-5 | 12 | TRBV6-1 | CASSEVEETQYF | TGTGCCAGCAGTGAAGTGGAGGAGACCCAGTACTTC
. | . | TRBJ1-5 | 12 | TRBV2 | CASSRSGRPQHF | TGTGCCAGCAGTAGATCTGGGCGCCCCCAGCATTTT
TRBD2 | . | TRBJ2-7 | 16 | TRBV11-3 | CATPGRSGGWRHEQYF | TGTGCCACTCCAGGGAGGTCGGGAGGGTGGCGCCACGAGCAGTACTTC
. | . | TRBJ1-1 | 15 | TRBV2 | CASSEREPMNTEAFF | TGTGCCAGCAGTGAACGGGAGCCCATGAACACTGAAGCTTTCTTT
. | . | TRBJ1-1 | 14 | TRBV19 | CASSMVGADTEAFF | TGTGCCAGTAGTATGGTGGGGGCAGACACTGAAGCTTTCTTT
TRBD1 | . | TRBJ1-2 | 12 | TRBV6-5 | CASSGQGDGYTF | TGTGCCAGCAGCGGACAGGGTGATGGCTACACCTTC
. | once | TRBJ2-5 | 14 | TRBV7-9 | CASSLDASVETQYF | TGTGCCAGCAGCTTAGATGCTAGCGTGGAGACCCAGTACTTC
TRBD1 | . | TRBJ2-7 | 16 | TRBV5-1 | CASSLGRDRVSYEQYF | TGCGCCAGCAGCTTGGGCCGGGACAGGGTTTCCTACGAGCAGTACTTC
. | once | TRBJ1-4 | 14 | TRBV7-9 | CASSKGGGDEKLFF | TGTGCCAGCAGCAAGGGAGGGGGGGACGAAAAACTGTTTTTT